This TCR beta chain appears in the sequencing data of a study of post-analysis software for immune sequencing data. Turning to the study itself: Recorded disease courses covered relapsing-remitting, secondary progressive and progressive-relapsing multiple sclerosis. Some patients had no subtype annotation. Whole-study findings and limits: Same-batch preparations were strongly co-clustered by F measure. Normalized Chao1 diversity was significantly lower in multiple sclerosis patients than in controls.

With respect to this clonotype: Its antigen is currently unknown.

Unique molecular identifiers were carried by the TCR beta cDNA libraries. Around 500,000 cDNA molecules came from about 1 to 10 million T cells. Each CDR3 protein gets one entry after TCRdb re-called the PCR reads with MiXCR. This table has some 800,000 distinct CDR3 sequences, more than 45% appearing once. The sequence was obtained from a girl between 10 and 17 years old with multiple sclerosis. The sequencing input was blood.

The CDR3 DNA reads as TGTGCCAGCACAGAGACCGGACTCATAAGCACAGATACGCAGTATTTT. Its protein is CASTETGLISTDTQYF. This chain joins TRBV12-3 or TRBV12-4 and TRBJ2-3; D is perhaps TRBD2 (5 bases). This CDR3 contains 16 residues. Trimming shortened V by 7 bases and J by 0 bases, and 17 bases separated the two germline ends.